This T cell receptor (beta chain) was obtained from a study of cytomegalovirus exposure and HLA in healthy donors. For the study at large: Ancestry clustering placed around 81% of several hundred genotyped donors in the Caucasian-associated cluster. The study's findings and limits: In a later analysis, most CMV-associated TCR beta chains appeared HLA-restricted.

PCR used 60 Vbeta primers and 13 Jbeta primers. Assay: immunoSEQ multiplex PCR; the TCRdb copy retains only in-frame clones and omits some. In the table there are under 200,000 clones, around 75% of which are singletons. Worth noting for this clone: What it binds is not known.

Germline CDR1 and CDR2: MNHNS and SASEGT. The junction had 6 bases not matched to a gene; V was cut back by 7 bases and J by 2 bases. This CDR3 spans 14 amino acids. When sampled, the donors appeared nominally healthy, though they likely had unrecorded immune exposures. Sample: PBMCs. The receptor comes from a woman aged 50 to 60 in good health and CMV-seropositive. The gene calls are TRBV6-1 and TRBJ1-1, with 8 bases lining up with TRBD1. CDR3 nucleotide sequence: TGTGCCAGCAAATTCGGGACAGGCAACACTGAAGCTTTCTTT. It specifies CASKFGTGNTEAFF.